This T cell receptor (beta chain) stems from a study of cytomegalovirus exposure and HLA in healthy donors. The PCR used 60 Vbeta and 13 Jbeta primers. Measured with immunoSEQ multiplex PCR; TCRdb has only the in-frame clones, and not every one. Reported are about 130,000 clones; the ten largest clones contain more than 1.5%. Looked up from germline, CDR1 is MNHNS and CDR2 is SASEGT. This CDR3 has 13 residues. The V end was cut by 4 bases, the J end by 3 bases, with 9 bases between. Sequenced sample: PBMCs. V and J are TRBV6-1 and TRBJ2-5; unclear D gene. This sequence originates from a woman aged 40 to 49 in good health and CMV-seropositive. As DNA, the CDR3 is TGTGCCAGCAGTGTAGTTGTGGAAGAGACCCAGTACTTC. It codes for CASSVVVEETQYF.